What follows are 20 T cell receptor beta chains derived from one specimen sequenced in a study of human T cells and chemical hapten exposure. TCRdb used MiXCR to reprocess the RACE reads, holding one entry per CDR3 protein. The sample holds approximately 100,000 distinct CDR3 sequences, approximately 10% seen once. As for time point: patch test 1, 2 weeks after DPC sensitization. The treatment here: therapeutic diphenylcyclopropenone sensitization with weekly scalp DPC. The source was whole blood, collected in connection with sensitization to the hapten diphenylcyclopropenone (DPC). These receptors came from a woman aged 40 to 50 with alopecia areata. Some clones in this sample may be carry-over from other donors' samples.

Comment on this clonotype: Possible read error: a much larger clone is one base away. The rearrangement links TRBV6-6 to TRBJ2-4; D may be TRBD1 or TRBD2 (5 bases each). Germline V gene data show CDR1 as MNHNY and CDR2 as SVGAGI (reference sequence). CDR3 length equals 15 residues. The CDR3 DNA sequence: TGTGCCAGCACCTCCGGGACGTCGGTCAAAAACACTCAGTACTTC. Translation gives CASTSGTSVKNTQYF.

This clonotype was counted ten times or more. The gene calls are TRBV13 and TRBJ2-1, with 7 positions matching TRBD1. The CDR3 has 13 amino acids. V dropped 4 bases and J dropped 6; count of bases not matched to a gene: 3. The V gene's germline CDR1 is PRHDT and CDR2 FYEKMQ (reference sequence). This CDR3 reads CASSSYRGNEQFF. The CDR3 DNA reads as TGTGCCAGCAGCTCCTACAGGGGCAATGAGCAGTTCTTC.

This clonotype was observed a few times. The CDR3 DNA reads TGTGCCAGCTCCCCCAGGGGGACAGCTCTGTACGAGCAGTACTTC. This translates into CASSPRGTALYEQYF. The chain links TRBV18 to TRBJ2-7; 7 bases match TRBD1. Germline loops: CDR1 KGHSH, CDR2 LQKENI. The CDR3 spans 15 residues. J gave up 4 bases and V 6 bases, and 12 bases lay outside the gene matches.

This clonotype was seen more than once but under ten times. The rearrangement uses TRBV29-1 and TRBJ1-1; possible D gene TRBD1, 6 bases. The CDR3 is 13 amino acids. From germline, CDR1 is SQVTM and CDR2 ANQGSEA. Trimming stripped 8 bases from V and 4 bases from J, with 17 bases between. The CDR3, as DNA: TGCAGCTCTGGGGGGGGGCAGAGCACTGAAGCTTTCTTT. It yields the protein CSSGGGQSTEAFF.

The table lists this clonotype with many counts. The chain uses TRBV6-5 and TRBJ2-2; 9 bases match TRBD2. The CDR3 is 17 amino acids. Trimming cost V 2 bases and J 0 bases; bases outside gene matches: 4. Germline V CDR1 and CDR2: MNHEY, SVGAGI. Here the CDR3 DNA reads TGTGCCAGCAGTTACCGAGGACTAGCGACGAACACCGGGGAGCTGTTTTTT. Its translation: CASSYRGLATNTGELFF.

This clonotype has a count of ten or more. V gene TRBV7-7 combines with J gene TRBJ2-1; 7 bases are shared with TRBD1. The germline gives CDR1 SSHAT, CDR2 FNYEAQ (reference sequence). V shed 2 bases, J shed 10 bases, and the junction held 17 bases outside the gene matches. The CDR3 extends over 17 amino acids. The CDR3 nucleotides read TGTGCCAGCAGCTTAAAAGCCGCGACAGGGTCTCGATGGGAGCAGTTCTTC. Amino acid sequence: CASSLKAATGSRWEQFF.

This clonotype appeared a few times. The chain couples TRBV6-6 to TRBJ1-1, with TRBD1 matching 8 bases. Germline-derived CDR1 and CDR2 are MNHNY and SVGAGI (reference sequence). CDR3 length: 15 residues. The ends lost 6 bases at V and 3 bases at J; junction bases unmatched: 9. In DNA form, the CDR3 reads TGTGCCAGCAGAATACAGGGGGTAAGGGACACTGAAGCTTTCTTT. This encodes CASRIQGVRDTEAFF.

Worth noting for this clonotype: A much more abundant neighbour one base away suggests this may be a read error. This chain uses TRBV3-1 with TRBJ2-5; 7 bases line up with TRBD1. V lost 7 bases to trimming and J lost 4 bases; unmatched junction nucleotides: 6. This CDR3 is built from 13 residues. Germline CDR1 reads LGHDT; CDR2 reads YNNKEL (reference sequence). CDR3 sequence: CASTDRDTETQYF. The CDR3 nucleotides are TGTGCCAGCACTGACAGGGACACAGAGACCCAGTACTTC.

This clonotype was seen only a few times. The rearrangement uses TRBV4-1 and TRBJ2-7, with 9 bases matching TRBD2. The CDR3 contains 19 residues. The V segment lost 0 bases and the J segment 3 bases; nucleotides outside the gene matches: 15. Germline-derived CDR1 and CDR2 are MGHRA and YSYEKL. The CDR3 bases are TGCGCCAGCAGCCAAGAGGAGTCCCGGACTAGCGCGGGGAACTACGAGCAGTACTTC. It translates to CASSQEESRTSAGNYEQYF.

The CDR3 protein is CASSLRGGPITGKETQYF. DNA of the CDR3: TGTGCCAGCAGCTTAAGGGGGGGACCCATTACCGGAAAAGAGACCCAGTACTTC. The genes are TRBV11-2 and TRBJ2-5; D is perhaps TRBD2 (7 bases). V lost 2 bases and J lost 3, with 22 bases in between. The germline V gene encodes CDR1 SGHAT and CDR2 FQNNGV. The CDR3 runs 18 residues.

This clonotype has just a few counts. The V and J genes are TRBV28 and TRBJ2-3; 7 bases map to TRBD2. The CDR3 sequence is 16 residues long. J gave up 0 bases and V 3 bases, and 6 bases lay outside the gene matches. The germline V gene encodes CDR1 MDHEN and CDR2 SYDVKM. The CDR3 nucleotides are TGTGCCAGCAGTTTGGGAGGGGCCTCTAGCACAGATACGCAGTATTTT. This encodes CASSLGGASSTDTQYF.

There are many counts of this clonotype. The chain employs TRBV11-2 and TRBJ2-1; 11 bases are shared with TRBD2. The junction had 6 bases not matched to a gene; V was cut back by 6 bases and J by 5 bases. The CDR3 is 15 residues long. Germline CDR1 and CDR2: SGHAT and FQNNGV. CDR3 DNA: TGTGCCAGCAGAAGACTAGCGGGACGGAACAATGAGCAGTTCTTC. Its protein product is CASRRLAGRNNEQFF.

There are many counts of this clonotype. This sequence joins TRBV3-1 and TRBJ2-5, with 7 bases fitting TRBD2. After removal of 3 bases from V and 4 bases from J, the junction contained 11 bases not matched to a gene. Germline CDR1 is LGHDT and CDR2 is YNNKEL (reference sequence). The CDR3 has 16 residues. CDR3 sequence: CASSQTLGGGGETQYF. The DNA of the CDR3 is TGTGCCAGCAGCCAGACCCTGGGGGGGGGAGGAGAGACCCAGTACTTC.

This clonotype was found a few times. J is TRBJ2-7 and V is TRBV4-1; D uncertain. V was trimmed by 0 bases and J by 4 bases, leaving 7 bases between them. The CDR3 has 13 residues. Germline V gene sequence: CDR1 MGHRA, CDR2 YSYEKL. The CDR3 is CASSQEGTYEQYF. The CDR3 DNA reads TGCGCCAGCAGCCAAGAGGGTACATACGAGCAGTACTTC.

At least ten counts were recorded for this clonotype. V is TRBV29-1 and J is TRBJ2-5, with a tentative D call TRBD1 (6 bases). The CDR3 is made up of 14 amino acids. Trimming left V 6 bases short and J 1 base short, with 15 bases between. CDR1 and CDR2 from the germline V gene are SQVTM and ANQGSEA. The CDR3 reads CSVRGTRAQETQYF. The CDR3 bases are TGCAGCGTGAGAGGGACAAGGGCCCAAGAGACCCAGTACTTC.

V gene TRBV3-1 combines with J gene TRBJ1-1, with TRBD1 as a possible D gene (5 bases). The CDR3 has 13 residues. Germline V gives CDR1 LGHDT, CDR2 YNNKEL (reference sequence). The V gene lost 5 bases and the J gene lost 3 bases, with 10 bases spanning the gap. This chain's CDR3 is CASSSGYDTEAFF. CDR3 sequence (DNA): TGTGCCAGCAGCTCAGGGTATGACACTGAAGCTTTCTTT. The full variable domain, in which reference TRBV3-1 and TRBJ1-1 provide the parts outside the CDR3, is DTAVSQTPKYLVTQMGNDKSIKCEQNLGHDTMYWYKQDSKKFLKIMFSYNNKELIINETVPNRFSPKSPDKAHLNLHINSLELGDSAVYFCASSSGYDTEAFFGQGTRLTVV.

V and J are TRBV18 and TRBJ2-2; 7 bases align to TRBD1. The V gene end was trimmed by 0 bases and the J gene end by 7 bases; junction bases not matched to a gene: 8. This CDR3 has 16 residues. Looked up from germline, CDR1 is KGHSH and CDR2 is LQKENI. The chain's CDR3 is CASSPPETGTIGELFF. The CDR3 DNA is TGTGCCAGCTCACCACCGGAGACAGGGACCATCGGGGAGCTGTTTTTT.

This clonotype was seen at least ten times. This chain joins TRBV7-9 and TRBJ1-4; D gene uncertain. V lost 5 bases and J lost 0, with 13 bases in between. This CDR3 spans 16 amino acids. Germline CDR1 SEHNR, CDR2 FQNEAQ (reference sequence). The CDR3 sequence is CASSPRGIPTNEKLFF. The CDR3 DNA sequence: TGTGCCAGCAGCCCCCGCGGCATTCCAACTAATGAAAAACTGTTTTTT.

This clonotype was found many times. The CDR3 reads CASSPGLAGADTQYF. DNA for the CDR3: TGTGCCAGCAGCCCCGGACTAGCAGGGGCAGATACGCAGTATTTT. The chain employs TRBV12-3 or TRBV12-4 and TRBJ2-3, with TRBD2 identical over 8 bases. The CDR3 is 15 amino acids. The junction had 9 bases not matched to a gene; V was cut back by 6 bases and J by 4 bases.

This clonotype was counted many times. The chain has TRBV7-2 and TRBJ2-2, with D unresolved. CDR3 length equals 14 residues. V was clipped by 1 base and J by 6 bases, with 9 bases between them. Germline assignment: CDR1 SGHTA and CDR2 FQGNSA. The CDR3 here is CASSLDSRAGELFF. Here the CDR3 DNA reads TGTGCCAGCAGCTTAGATAGCCGAGCCGGGGAGCTGTTTTTT.